This T cell receptor beta chain was retrieved from a study of blood T cell repertoires in COVID-19. TCRdb's copy holds only in-frame clones and misses some; the assay was immunoSEQ multiplex PCR. The sample consists of about 140,000 clones, around 79% of them appearing once. This clone was found a few times. Sequencing was carried out using peripheral blood. This sequence originates from a man in his 60s with acute or convalescent COVID-19.

This chain's CDR3 is CASRRTGGGETQYF. The CDR3 DNA follows: TGTGCCAGTCGACGGACAGGGGGAGGAGAGACCCAGTACTTC. This chain joins TRBV19 and TRBJ2-5, with TRBD1 matching 10 bases. The V gene end was trimmed by 8 bases and the J gene end by 4 bases; junction bases not matched to a gene: 7. The CDR3 spans 14 residues. CDR1 is LNHDA and CDR2 is SQIVND in the germline V gene (reference sequence).